Listed below are T cell receptor beta chains from one sample, sequenced in a study of T cells after yellow fever vaccination. TCRdb re-called the 5' RACE reads through MiXCR, storing one row per CDR3 protein. The table shows 400,000 to 650,000 distinct CDR3 sequences, with 21% occurring only once. The specimen comprised PBMCs, sampled roughly 20 days after the first yellow fever vaccination. Receptors originate from a man in his late teens or twenties who received the YFV17D yellow fever vaccine. Both conserved end residues are part of each CDR3. A D gene is named only where the DNA matches it firmly. Only some rows state a clone size, as once, few, many or a class for expanded clones.

J: TRBJ1-2; V: TRBV19; size: .; D: .; DNA: TGTGCCAGTAGTATATCTATTCGGAGCCCACTCACCTTC; CDR3: CASSISIRSPLTF
J: TRBJ2-1; V: TRBV18; size: .; D: .; DNA: TGTGCCAGCTCACCTGTGGGCTCGCAAAGCAATGAGCAGTTCTTC; CDR3: CASSPVGSQSNEQFF
J: TRBJ2-3; V: TRBV19; size: .; D: TRBD2; DNA: TGTGCCAGTAGTATGGGGTCGGGGGGTGTGACAGATACGCAGTATTTT; CDR3: CASSMGSGGVTDTQYF
J: TRBJ2-7; V: TRBV4-2; size: .; D: TRBD2; DNA: TGTGCCAGCAGCCAAGGACTAGCGGGGGCCGTCAGCTCCTACGAGCAGTACTTC; CDR3: CASSQGLAGAVSSYEQYF
J: TRBJ2-2; V: TRBV12-3/TRBV12-4; size: many; D: .; DNA: TGTGCCAGCAGCTTCGCGGGGAACACCGGGGAGCTGTTTTTT; CDR3: CASSFAGNTGELFF
J: TRBJ1-1; V: TRBV5-6; size: many; D: .; DNA: TGTGCCAGCAGCTTGGGGGACACTGAAGCTTTCTTT; CDR3: CASSLGDTEAFF
J: TRBJ2-5; V: TRBV6-5; size: .; D: .; DNA: TGTGCCAGCAGTTCGTTCCCGGGACCAGGAGGGCAAGAGACCCAGTACTTC; CDR3: CASSSFPGPGGQETQYF
J: TRBJ2-1; V: TRBV19; size: .; D: TRBD1; DNA: TGTGCCAGCCGGGACAGGGGGATTCAACATGAGCAGTTCTTC; CDR3: CASRDRGIQHEQFF
J: TRBJ1-4; V: TRBV7-9; size: few; D: .; DNA: TGTGCCAGCAGCTTCCTTCAGTGGGAAAAACTGTTTTTT; CDR3: CASSFLQWEKLFF
J: TRBJ2-5; V: TRBV5-1; size: once; D: TRBD1; DNA: TGCGCCAGCAGTTTTGGCCCCGGGACAGGGACCGTCCAAGAGACCCAGTACTTC; CDR3: CASSFGPGTGTVQETQYF
J: TRBJ1-6; V: TRBV13; size: few; D: TRBD1; DNA: TGTGCCAGCAGCTTGGGACAGGGCAAGGCGGATGACTCACCCCTCCACTTT; CDR3: CASSLGQGKADDSPLHF
J: TRBJ2-5; V: TRBV20-1; size: .; D: .; DNA: TGCAGTGCTCGCAATCTGCGGACCCAGTACTTC; CDR3: CSARNLRTQYF
J: TRBJ2-3; V: TRBV4-3; size: .; D: .; DNA: TGCGCCAGCAGCCAGTCGGTCATTTCCACAGATACGCAGTATTTT; CDR3: CASSQSVISTDTQYF
J: TRBJ1-3; V: TRBV4-1; size: .; D: TRBD1; DNA: TGCGCCAGCAGCCAACCCAGGACAGGGTCTGGAAACACCATATATTTT; CDR3: CASSQPRTGSGNTIYF
J: TRBJ1-3; V: TRBV28; size: .; D: .; DNA: TGTGCCAGCAGTCCTCAGACAGAGAGAGCTGGAAACACCATATATTTT; CDR3: CASSPQTERAGNTIYF
J: TRBJ2-1; V: TRBV19; size: .; D: .; DNA: TGTGCCAGTACGCCGGGACGAGACAATGAGCAGTTCTTC; CDR3: CASTPGRDNEQFF
J: TRBJ2-5; V: TRBV12-3/TRBV12-4; size: .; D: .; DNA: TGTGCCAGCAGTTTCTCCGGGACGAGGGAGACCCAGTACTTC; CDR3: CASSFSGTRETQYF
J: TRBJ2-3; V: TRBV7-9; size: few; D: TRBD1; DNA: TGTGCCAGCAGCTTTGGGACAGCAGTCGAGTATTTT; CDR3: CASSFGTAVEYF
J: TRBJ2-3; V: TRBV28; size: .; D: TRBD2; DNA: TGTGCCAGCAGTTTACGACGGGAGGGGGGACACACAGATACGCAGTATTTT; CDR3: CASSLRREGGHTDTQYF
J: TRBJ2-1; V: TRBV5-5; size: many; D: .; DNA: TGTGCCAGCAGCTCTTTAGGGCTGAGCTCCTACAATGAGCAGTTCTTC; CDR3: CASSSLGLSSYNEQFF
J: TRBJ2-1; V: TRBV4-3; size: .; D: .; DNA: TGCGCCAGCAGCCAAGCTCCGAGAGATGACAATGAGCAGTTCTTC; CDR3: CASSQAPRDDNEQFF
J: TRBJ2-5; V: TRBV4-2; size: .; D: .; DNA: TGTGCCAGCAGCCAATCGGCAATACCAAAGCAAGAGACCCAGTACTTC; CDR3: CASSQSAIPKQETQYF
J: TRBJ1-5; V: TRBV6-2/TRBV6-3; size: few; D: TRBD1; DNA: TGTGCCAGCAGTCGACAGGGGTACCAGCCCCAGCATTTT; CDR3: CASSRQGYQPQHF
J: TRBJ1-5; V: TRBV20-1; size: .; D: .; DNA: TGCAGTGCTGATGCGGGGAATCAGCCCCAGCATTTT; CDR3: CSADAGNQPQHF
J: TRBJ2-5; V: TRBV24-1; size: .; D: .; DNA: TGTGCCACCAGTGACTTCTACAGGATAGAGACCCAGTACTTC; CDR3: CATSDFYRIETQYF
J: TRBJ2-1; V: TRBV4-3; size: .; D: .; DNA: TGCGCCAGCAGCCAAGACCTTCGGCCGATACCCGGCAATGAGCAGTTCTTC; CDR3: CASSQDLRPIPGNEQFF
J: TRBJ1-5; V: TRBV19; size: many; D: TRBD1; DNA: TGTGCCAGTAGCCACAGGGGGCAGCCCCAGCATTTT; CDR3: CASSHRGQPQHF
J: TRBJ2-3; V: TRBV4-2; size: .; D: .; DNA: TGTGCCAGCAGCCAAGAACCCGGCATTCCCACAGATACGCAGTATTTT; CDR3: CASSQEPGIPTDTQYF
J: TRBJ2-3; V: TRBV5-4; size: .; D: TRBD1; DNA: TGTGCCAGCAGGTCGCCGGGACAGGGCATAAGTAGGGATACGCAGTATTTT; CDR3: CASRSPGQGISRDTQYF
J: TRBJ2-3; V: TRBV6-5; size: .; D: .; DNA: TGTGCCAGCAGTACCCCTCCGGGCACGCAGTATTTT; CDR3: CASSTPPGTQYF
J: TRBJ2-4; V: TRBV21-1; size: .; D: .; DNA: TGTGCCAGCAGCAAGATTGGGACAGAGGCCAAAAACATTCAGTACTTC; CDR3: CASSKIGTEAKNIQYF
J: TRBJ2-5; V: TRBV28; size: few; D: .; DNA: TGTGCCAGCAGCCGGGGTTCCTCCAGGGAGACCCAGTACTTC; CDR3: CASSRGSSRETQYF
J: TRBJ1-6; V: TRBV6-2/TRBV6-3; size: .; D: TRBD1; DNA: TGTGCCAGCAGACACTCTCAGGGGGAATATTCACCCCTCCACTTT; CDR3: CASRHSQGEYSPLHF
J: TRBJ1-2; V: TRBV5-4; size: few; D: .; DNA: TGTGCCAGCAGGACCGGGGGATCCAACTATGGCTACACCTTC; CDR3: CASRTGGSNYGYTF
J: TRBJ1-2; V: TRBV13; size: few; D: .; DNA: TGTGCCAGCAGCTTGGAGGGAATTCAACGTCGTCCGAGGGACTATGGCTACACCTTC; CDR3: CASSLEGIQRRPRDYGYTF
J: TRBJ2-3; V: TRBV4-3; size: .; D: .; DNA: TGCGCCAGCAGCCAAGACTGGGGGGCCCAAGATACGCAGTATTTT; CDR3: CASSQDWGAQDTQYF
J: TRBJ2-1; V: TRBV6-2/TRBV6-3; size: .; D: .; DNA: TGTGCCAGCAGCATACGGGTAAACGAGCAGTTCTTC; CDR3: CASSIRVNEQFF
J: TRBJ2-1; V: TRBV20-1; size: many; D: TRBD2; DNA: TGCAGTGCTAGAGTGCAAGCGGGGGAGTACAATGAGCAGTTCTTC; CDR3: CSARVQAGEYNEQFF
J: TRBJ1-1; V: TRBV4-1; size: few; D: .; DNA: TGCGCCAGCAGCCCCACCACGGTCGGGAACACTGAAGCTTTCTTT; CDR3: CASSPTTVGNTEAFF
J: TRBJ1-2; V: TRBV4-1; size: few; D: .; DNA: TGCGCCAGCAGCCAAGATCGTACAAGGACACACTTGAACTATGGCTACACCTTC; CDR3: CASSQDRTRTHLNYGYTF
J: TRBJ2-4; V: TRBV5-1; size: .; D: .; DNA: TGCGCCAGCAGCTTGGATGGCGGCAAAAACATTCAGTACTTC; CDR3: CASSLDGGKNIQYF
J: TRBJ1-1; V: TRBV7-6; size: .; D: TRBD1; DNA: TGTGCCAGCAGCTTAAATTGGAGGGGGCGCGGAAACACTGAAGCTTTCTTT; CDR3: CASSLNWRGRGNTEAFF
J: TRBJ2-2; V: TRBV5-1; size: .; D: TRBD2; DNA: TGCGCCAGCAGCAGGTCCCAGCGGGAAAACACCGGGGAGCTGTTTTTT; CDR3: CASSRSQRENTGELFF